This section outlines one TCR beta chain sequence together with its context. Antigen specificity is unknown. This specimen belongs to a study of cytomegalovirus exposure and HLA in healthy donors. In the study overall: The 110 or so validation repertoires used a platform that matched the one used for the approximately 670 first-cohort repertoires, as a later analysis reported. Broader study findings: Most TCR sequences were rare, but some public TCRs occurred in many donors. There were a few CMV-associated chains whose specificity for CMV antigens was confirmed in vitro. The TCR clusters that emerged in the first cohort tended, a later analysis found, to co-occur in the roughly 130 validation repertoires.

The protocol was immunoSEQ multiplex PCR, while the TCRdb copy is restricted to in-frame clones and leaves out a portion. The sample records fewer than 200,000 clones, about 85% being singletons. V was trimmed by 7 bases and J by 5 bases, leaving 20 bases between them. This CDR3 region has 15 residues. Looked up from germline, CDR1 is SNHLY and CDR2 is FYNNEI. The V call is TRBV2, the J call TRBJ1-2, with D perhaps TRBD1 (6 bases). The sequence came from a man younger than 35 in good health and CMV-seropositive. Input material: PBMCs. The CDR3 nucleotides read TGTGCCAGCACTGGTGGGACAAGACAACTATATGGCTACACCTTC. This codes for CASTGGTRQLYGYTF.